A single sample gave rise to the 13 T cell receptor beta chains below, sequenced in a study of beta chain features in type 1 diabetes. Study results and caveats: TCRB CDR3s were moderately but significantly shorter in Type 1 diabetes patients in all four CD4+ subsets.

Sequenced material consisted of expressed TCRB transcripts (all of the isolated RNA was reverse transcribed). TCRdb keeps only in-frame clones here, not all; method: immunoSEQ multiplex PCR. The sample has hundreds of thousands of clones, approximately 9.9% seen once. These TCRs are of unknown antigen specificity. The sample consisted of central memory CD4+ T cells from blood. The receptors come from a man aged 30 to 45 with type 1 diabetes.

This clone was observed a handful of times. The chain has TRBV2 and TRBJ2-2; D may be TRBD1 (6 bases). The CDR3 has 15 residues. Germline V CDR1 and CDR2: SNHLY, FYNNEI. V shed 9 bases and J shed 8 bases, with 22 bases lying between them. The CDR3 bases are TGTGCCAGTGCTTTCGACAGGAACAGCGCGGGGGAGCTGTTTTTT. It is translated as CASAFDRNSAGELFF.

This CDR3 reads CASSLVGGVEAFF. In DNA form, the CDR3 reads TGTGCCAGCAGCTTAGTCGGGGGAGTTGAAGCTTTCTTT. The chain combines TRBV7-2 with TRBJ1-1; the D gene is possibly TRBD1 (5 bases). Germline-derived CDR1 and CDR2 are SGHTA and FQGNSA. V lost 1 base, J lost 7 bases, and 10 bases lay in between. CDR3 length: 13 residues.

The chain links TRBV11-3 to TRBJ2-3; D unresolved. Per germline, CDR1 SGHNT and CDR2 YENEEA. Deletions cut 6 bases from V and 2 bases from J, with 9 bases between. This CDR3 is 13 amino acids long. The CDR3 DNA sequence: TGTGCCAGCAGAGACACAAACACAGATACGCAGTATTTT. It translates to CASRDTNTDTQYF.

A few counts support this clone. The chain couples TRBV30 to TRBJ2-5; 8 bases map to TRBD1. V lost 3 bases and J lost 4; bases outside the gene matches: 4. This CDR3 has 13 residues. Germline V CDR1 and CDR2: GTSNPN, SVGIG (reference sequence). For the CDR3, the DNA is TGTGCCTGGAGCGGACAGGGACGAGAGACCCAGTACTTC. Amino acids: CAWSGQGRETQYF.

The DNA for the CDR3 is TGTGCCAGCAGCCAACACTTGAGGGTGGCCAGGGGGACCCAGTACTTC. It yields the protein CASSQHLRVARGTQYF. The chain recombines TRBV13 with TRBJ2-5; maybe TRBD1 (6 bases). The V end was cut by 5 bases, the J end by 7 bases, with 23 bases between. Germline V gives CDR1 PRHDT, CDR2 FYEKMQ (reference sequence). This CDR3 comprises 16 residues.

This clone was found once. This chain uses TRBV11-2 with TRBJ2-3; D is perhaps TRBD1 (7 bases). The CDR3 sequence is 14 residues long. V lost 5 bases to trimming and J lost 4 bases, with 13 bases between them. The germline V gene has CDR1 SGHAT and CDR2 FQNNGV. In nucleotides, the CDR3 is TGTGCCAGCAGCCCAGGGGGGTTGTCAGATACGCAGTATTTT. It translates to CASSPGGLSDTQYF. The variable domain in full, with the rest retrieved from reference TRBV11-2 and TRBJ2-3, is EAGVAQSPRYKIIEKRQSVAFWCNPISGHATLYWYQQILGQGPKLLIQFQNNGVVDDSQLPKDRFSAERLKGVDSTLKIQPAKLEDSAVYLCASSPGGLSDTQYFGPGTRLTVL.

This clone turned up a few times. The CDR3 is CASSAGQGLLQFF. For the CDR3, the DNA is TGTGCCAGCAGTGCCGGACAGGGGTTATTGCAGTTCTTC. J is TRBJ2-1 and V is TRBV28, with TRBD1 matching 9 bases. V shed 5 bases and J 12 bases; nucleotides not matched to a gene: 8. The CDR3 is 13 residues long. From germline, CDR1 is MDHEN and CDR2 SYDVKM.

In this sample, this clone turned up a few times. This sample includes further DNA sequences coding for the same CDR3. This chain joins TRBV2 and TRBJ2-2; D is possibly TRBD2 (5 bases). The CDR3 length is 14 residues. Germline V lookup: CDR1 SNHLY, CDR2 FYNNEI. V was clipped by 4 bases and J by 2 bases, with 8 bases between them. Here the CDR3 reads CASSGTLNTGELFF. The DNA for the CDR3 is TGTGCCAGCAGTGGGACTTTAAACACCGGGGAGCTGTTTTTT.

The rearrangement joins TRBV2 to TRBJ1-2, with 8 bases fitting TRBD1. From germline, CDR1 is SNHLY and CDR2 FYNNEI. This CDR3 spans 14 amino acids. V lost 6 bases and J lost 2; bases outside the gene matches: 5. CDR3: CASRLGQANYGYTF. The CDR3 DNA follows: TGTGCCAGCAGGCTGGGACAGGCGAACTATGGCTACACCTTC.

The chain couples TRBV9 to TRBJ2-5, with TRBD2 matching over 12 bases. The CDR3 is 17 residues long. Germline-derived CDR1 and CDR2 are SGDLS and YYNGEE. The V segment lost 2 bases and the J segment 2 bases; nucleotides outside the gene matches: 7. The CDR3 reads CASSVTPLAGGQETQYF. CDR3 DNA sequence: TGTGCCAGCAGCGTGACCCCACTAGCGGGGGGTCAAGAGACCCAGTACTTC.

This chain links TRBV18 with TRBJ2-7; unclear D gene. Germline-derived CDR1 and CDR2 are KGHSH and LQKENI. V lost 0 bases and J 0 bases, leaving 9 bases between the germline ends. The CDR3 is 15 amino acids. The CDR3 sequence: CASSPPETYSYEQYF. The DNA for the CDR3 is TGTGCCAGCTCACCACCGGAAACCTACTCCTACGAGCAGTACTTC.

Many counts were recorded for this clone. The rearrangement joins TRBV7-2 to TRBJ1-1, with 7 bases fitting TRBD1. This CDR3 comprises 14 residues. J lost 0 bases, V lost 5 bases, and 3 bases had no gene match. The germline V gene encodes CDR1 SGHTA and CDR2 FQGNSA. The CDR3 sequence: CASSLTGMNTEAFF. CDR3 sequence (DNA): TGTGCCAGCAGCCTGACAGGGATGAACACTGAAGCTTTCTTT.

CDR3 sequence: CASSPAPVSNQPQHF. The CDR3 DNA reads TGTGCCAGCAGTCCGGCGCCTGTTAGCAATCAGCCCCAGCATTTT. The chain recombines TRBV6-5 with TRBJ1-5; D remains unclear. Germline values: CDR1 MNHEY, CDR2 SVGAGI. CDR3 length: 15 amino acids. Trimming pared 5 bases from V and 0 bases from J, leaving 11 bases between.